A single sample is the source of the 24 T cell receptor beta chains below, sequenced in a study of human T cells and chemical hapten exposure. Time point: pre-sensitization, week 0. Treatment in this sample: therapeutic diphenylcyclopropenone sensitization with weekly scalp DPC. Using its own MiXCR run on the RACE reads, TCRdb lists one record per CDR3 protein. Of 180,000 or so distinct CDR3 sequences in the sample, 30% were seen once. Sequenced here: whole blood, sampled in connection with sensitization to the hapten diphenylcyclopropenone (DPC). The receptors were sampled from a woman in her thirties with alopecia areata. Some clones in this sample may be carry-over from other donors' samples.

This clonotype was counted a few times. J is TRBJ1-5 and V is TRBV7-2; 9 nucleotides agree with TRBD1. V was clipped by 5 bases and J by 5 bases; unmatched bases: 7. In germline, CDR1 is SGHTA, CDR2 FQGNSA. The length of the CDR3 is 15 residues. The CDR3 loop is CASSTRTGDHQPQHF. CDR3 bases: TGTGCCAGCAGCACACGGACAGGGGACCATCAGCCCCAGCATTTT.

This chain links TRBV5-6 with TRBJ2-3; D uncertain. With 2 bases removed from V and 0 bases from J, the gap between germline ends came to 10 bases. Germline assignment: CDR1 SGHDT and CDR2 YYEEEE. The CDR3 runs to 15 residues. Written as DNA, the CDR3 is TGTGCCAGCAGCTTTGGATTGTCTAGCACAGATACGCAGTATTTT. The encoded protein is CASSFGLSSTDTQYF.

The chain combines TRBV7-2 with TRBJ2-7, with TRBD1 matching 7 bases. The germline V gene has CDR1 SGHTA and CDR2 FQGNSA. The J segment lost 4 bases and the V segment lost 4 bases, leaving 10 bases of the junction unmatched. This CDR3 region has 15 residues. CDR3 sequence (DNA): TGTGCCAGCAGCTCCACCCCGACAGGGCGGTACGAGCAGTACTTC. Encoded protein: CASSSTPTGRYEQYF. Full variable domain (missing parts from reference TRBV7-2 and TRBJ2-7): GAGVSQSPSNKVTEKGKDVELRCDPISGHTALYWYRQSLGQGLEFLIYFQGNSAPDKSGLPSDRFSAERTGGSVSTLTIQRTQQEDSAVYLCASSSTPTGRYEQYFGPGTRLTVT.

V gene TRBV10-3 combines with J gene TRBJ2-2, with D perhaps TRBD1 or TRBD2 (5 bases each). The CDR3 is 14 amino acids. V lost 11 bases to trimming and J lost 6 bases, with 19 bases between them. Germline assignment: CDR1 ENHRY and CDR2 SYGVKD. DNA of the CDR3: TGTGCCTCAAAAGGGGATTCGGGATCCGGGGAGCTGTTTTTT. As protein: CASKGDSGSGELFF.

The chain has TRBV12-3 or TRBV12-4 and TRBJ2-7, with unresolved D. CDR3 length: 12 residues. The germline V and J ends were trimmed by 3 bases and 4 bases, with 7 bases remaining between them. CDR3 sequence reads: CASSLLRYEQYF. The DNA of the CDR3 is TGTGCCAGCAGTTTGCTGCGGTACGAGCAGTACTTC.

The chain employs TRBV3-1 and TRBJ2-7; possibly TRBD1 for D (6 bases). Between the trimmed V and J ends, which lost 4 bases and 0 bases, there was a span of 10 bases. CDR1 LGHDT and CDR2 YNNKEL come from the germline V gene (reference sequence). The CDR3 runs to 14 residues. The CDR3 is CASSRDTISYEQYF. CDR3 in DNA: TGTGCCAGCAGCCGGGACACCATCTCCTACGAGCAGTACTTC.

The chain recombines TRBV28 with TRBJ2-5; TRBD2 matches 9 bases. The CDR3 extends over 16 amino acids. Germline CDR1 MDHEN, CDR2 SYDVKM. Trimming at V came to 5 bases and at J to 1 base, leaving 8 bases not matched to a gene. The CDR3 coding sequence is TGTGCCAGCAGTAGCGGGGGGCGAATACCCCAAGAGACCCAGTACTTC. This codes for CASSSGGRIPQETQYF.

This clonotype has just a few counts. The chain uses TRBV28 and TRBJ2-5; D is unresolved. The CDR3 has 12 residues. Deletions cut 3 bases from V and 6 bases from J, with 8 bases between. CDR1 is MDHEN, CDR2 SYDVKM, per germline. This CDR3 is CASSFGSQTQYF. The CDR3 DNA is TGTGCCAGCAGTTTCGGGTCTCAGACCCAGTACTTC. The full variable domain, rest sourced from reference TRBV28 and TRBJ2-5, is DVKVTQSSRYLVKRTGEKVFLECVQDMDHENMFWYRQDPGLGLRLIYFSYDVKMKEKGDIPEGYSVSREKKERFSLILESASTNQTSMYLCASSFGSQTQYFGPGTRLLVL.

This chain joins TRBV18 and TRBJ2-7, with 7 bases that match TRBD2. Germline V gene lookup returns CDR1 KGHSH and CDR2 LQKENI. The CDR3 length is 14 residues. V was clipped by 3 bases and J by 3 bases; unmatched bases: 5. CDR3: CASSPRTGGYEQYF. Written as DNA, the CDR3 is TGTGCCAGCTCACCGAGGACGGGGGGCTACGAGCAGTACTTC.

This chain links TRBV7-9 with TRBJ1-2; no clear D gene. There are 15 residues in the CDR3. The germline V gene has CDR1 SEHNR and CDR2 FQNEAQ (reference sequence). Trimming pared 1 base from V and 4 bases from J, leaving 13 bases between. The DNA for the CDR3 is TGTGCCAGCAGCTTAGGGGTTGCAGGAGCCTATGGCTACACCTTC. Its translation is CASSLGVAGAYGYTF.

Written as DNA, the CDR3 is TGTGCCAGCAATGGTGGGCCGGAGCCCCAGCATTTT. Translated, it gives CASNGGPEPQHF. The rearrangement links TRBV2 to TRBJ1-5; D uncertain. The CDR3 has 12 residues. Germline-derived CDR1 and CDR2 are SNHLY and FYNNEI. V was clipped by 7 bases and J by 8 bases, with 12 bases between them.

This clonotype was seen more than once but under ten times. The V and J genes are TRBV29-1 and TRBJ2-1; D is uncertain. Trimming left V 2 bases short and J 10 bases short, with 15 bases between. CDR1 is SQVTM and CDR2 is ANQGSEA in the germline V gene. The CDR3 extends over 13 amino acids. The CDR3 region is CSVESRIYGEQFF. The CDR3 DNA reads TGCAGCGTTGAAAGCCGGATTTACGGGGAGCAGTTCTTC.

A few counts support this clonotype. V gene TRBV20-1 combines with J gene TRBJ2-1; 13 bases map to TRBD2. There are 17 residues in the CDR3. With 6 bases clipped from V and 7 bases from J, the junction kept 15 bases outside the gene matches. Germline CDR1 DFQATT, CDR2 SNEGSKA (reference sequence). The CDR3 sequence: CSATTSGRAELRNEQFF. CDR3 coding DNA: TGCAGTGCAACTACTAGCGGGAGGGCCGAGTTGAGAAATGAGCAGTTCTTC.

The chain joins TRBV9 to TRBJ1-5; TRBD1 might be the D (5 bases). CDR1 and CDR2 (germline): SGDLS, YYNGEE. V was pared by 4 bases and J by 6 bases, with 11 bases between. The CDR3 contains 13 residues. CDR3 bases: TGTGCCAGCAGCCCGGGAGGGGTTCAGCCCCAGCATTTT. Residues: CASSPGGVQPQHF. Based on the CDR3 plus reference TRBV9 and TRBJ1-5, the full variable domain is DSGVTQTPKHLITATGQRVTLRCSPRSGDLSVYWYQQSLDQGLQFLIQYYNGEERAKGNILERFSAQQFPDLHSELNLSSLELGDSALYFCASSPGGVQPQHFGDGTRLSIL.

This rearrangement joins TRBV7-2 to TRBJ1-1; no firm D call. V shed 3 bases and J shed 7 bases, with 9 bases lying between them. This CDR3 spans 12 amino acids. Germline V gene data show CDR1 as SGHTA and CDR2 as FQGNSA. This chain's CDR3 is CASSFFPYEAFF. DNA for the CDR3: TGTGCCAGCAGCTTTTTTCCGTATGAAGCTTTCTTT.

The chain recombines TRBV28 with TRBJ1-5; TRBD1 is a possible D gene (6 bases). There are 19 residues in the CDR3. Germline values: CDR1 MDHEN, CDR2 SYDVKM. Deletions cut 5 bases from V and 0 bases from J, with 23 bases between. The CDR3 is CASSPPMASGAHSNQPQHF. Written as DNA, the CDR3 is TGTGCCAGCAGTCCCCCCATGGCGTCAGGGGCCCATAGCAATCAGCCCCAGCATTTT.

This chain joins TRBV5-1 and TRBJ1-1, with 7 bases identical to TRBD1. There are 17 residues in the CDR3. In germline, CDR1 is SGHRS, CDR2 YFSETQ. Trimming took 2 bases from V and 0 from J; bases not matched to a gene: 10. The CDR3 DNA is TGCGCCAGCAGCTTCTACTCCGGGACAGCAATGAACACTGAAGCTTTCTTT. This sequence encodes CASSFYSGTAMNTEAFF.

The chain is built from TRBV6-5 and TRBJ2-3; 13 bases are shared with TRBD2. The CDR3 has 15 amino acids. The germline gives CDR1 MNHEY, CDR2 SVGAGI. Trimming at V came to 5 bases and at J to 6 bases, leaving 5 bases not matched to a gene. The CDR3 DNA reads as TGTGCCAGCAGTCGACTAGCGGGGGGTTTGGATACGCAGTATTTT. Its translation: CASSRLAGGLDTQYF.

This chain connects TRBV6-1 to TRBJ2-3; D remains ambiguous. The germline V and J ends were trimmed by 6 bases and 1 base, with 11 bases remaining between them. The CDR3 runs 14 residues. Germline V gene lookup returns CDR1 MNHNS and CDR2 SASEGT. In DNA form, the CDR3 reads TGTGCCAGCAGGCCCCCGGGTGGCACAGATACGCAGTATTTT. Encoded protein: CASRPPGGTDTQYF.

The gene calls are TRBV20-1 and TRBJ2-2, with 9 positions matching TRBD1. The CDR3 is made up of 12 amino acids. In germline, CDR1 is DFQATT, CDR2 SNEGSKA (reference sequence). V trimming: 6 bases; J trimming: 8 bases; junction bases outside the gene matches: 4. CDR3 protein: CSAKQGAGELFF. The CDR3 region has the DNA TGCAGTGCAAAACAGGGGGCTGGGGAGCTGTTTTTT.

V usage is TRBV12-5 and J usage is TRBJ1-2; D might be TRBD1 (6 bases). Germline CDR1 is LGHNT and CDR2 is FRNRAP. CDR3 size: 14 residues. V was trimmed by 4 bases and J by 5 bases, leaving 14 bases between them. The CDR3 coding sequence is TGTGCTAGTGGTTCTATGACAGGAGAATATGGCTACACCTTC. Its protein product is CASGSMTGEYGYTF.

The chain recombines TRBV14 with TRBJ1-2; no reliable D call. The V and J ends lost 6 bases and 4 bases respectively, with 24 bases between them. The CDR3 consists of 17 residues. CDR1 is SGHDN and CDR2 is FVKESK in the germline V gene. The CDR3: CASSYGREGSIFYGYTF. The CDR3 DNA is TGTGCCAGCAGTTATGGACGGGAAGGGTCTATTTTCTATGGCTACACCTTC.

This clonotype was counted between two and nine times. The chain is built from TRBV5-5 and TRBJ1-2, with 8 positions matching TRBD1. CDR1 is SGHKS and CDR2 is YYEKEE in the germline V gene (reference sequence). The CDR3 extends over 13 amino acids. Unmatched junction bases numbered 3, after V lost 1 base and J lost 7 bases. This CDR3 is CASSLSTGVGYTF. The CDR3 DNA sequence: TGTGCCAGCAGCTTGTCGACAGGGGTTGGCTACACCTTC.

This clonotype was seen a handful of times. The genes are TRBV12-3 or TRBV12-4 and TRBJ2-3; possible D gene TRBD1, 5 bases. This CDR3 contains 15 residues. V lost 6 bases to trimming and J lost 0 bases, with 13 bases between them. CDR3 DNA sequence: TGTGCCAGCAGGGCTCAGGGTTGGAGCACAGATACGCAGTATTTT. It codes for CASRAQGWSTDTQYF.